The clone carrying this T cell receptor beta chain was detected many times. From germline, CDR1 is SGDLS and CDR2 YYNGEE. The CDR3 spans 14 residues. V was trimmed by 4 bases and J by 0 bases, leaving 11 bases between them. The template was total RNA from unfractionated whole blood. This record comes from a study of human T cells and chemical hapten exposure. Original processing methods: Sample TCR counts, which ranged from roughly 20,000 to 750,000, had a median of 95,638. TCRdb processed the 5' RACE reads anew with MiXCR; each CDR3 protein has one entry. The V and J calls and clone size are TCRdb's, not the authors'. The sample includes 150,000 or so distinct CDR3 sequences, 3.5% to 5% of them seen just once.

The TCR originated in a female donor in good health. The chain uses TRBV9 and TRBJ2-7, with TRBD2 as a possible D gene (6 bases). The CDR3 protein is CASSPGGSSYEQYF. The CDR3 nucleotides read TGTGCCAGCAGCCCCGGAGGGTCCTCCTACGAGCAGTACTTC. Looking up the rest from reference TRBV9 and TRBJ2-7 gives the full variable domain: DSGVTQTPKHLITATGQRVTLRCSPRSGDLSVYWYQQSLDQGLQFLIQYYNGEERAKGNILERFSAQQFPDLHSELNLSSLELGDSALYFCASSPGGSSYEQYFGPGTRLTVT.